Listed here are 9 T cell receptor beta chains from one sample, sequenced in a study of T cell responses to AZD1222 COVID-19 vaccine. Using immunoSEQ multiplex PCR, the repertoire was profiled, and TCRdb retains in-frame clones only, with some absent. The sample lists approximately 150,000 clones, approximately 92% occurring once. This material consisted of peripheral blood, taken on day 0 of AZD1222 vaccination. Receptor source: an adult in good health.

The rearrangement uses TRBV18 and TRBJ1-3, with no clear D. This CDR3 spans 15 amino acids. V was clipped by 4 bases and J by 2 bases, with 12 bases between them. Germline V lookup: CDR1 KGHSH, CDR2 LQKENI. CDR3 sequence: CASSLSRVPGNTIYF. Written as DNA, the CDR3 is TGTGCCAGCTCACTCTCTCGGGTCCCTGGAAACACCATATATTTT.

The chain uses TRBV9 and TRBJ1-1; no firm D call. Trimming shortened V by 0 bases and J by 5 bases, and 11 bases separated the two germline ends. This CDR3 is 14 amino acids long. The V gene's germline CDR1 is SGDLS and CDR2 YYNGEE. The CDR3 loop is CASSVVGGGTEAFF. The CDR3 DNA is TGTGCCAGCAGCGTAGTGGGAGGAGGGACTGAAGCTTTCTTT.

This clone came up a few times. The chain joins TRBV5-1 to TRBJ2-7; TRBD2 might be the D (6 bases). The CDR3 is made up of 15 amino acids. From germline, CDR1 is SGHRS and CDR2 YFSETQ. Between the trimmed V and J ends, which lost 4 bases and 2 bases, there was a span of 16 bases. In nucleotides, the CDR3 is TGCGCCAGCAGCGGGGGGACTGGTGGACCCTACGAGCAGTACTTC. Amino acids: CASSGGTGGPYEQYF.

The J gene is TRBJ1-1, the V gene TRBV3-1 (or the pseudogene TRBV3-2); D not certain. Germline V gene lookup returns CDR1 LGHDT and CDR2 YNNKEL (reference sequence). The CDR3 has 15 amino acids. The ends were cut back, 1 base at V and 6 bases at J, with 15 bases in the middle. The CDR3 nucleotides are TGTGCCAGCAGCCAAGGGTCAATCAGAGATCCTGAAGCTTTCTTT. Translated: CASSQGSIRDPEAFF.

The CDR3 nucleotides read TGCGCCAGCAGGAACATAGGGGGGAGCACTGAAGCTTTCTTT. Translating it yields CASRNIGGSTEAFF. The chain joins TRBV4-1 to TRBJ1-1; tentatively, D is TRBD1 (6 bases). Germline CDR1 is MGHRA and CDR2 is YSYEKL. V lost 6 bases and J 4 bases, leaving 15 bases between the germline ends. The CDR3 totals 14 residues.

The rearrangement joins TRBV10-3 to TRBJ1-1; D is ambiguous. V lost 0 bases and J lost 1, with 6 bases in between. The CDR3 is 14 amino acids. The germline CDR1 and CDR2 sequences are ENHRY and SYGVKD. The CDR3 DNA follows: TGTGCCATCAGTGAGTCGTGGGAGAACACTGAAGCTTTCTTT. This sequence encodes CAISESWENTEAFF.

V and J are TRBV6-5 and TRBJ1-1; TRBD1 matches at 7 bases. In germline, CDR1 is MNHEY, CDR2 SVGAGI. This CDR3 is 14 amino acids long. V was pared by 7 bases and J by 2 bases, with 7 bases of the junction left unmatched. In nucleotides, the CDR3 is TGTGCCAGCAAGGGGGCAGGGGCAAACACTGAAGCTTTCTTT. Protein product: CASKGAGANTEAFF.

This chain connects TRBV7-9 to TRBJ2-7; D not certain. Trimming stripped 1 base from V and 2 bases from J, with 9 bases between. The germline CDR1 and CDR2 sequences are SEHNR and FQNEAQ (reference sequence). The CDR3 is made up of 14 amino acids. The CDR3 reads CASSLDGLAYEQYF. CDR3 DNA sequence: TGTGCCAGCAGCTTAGACGGTCTGGCCTACGAGCAGTACTTC.

The chain combines TRBV27 with TRBJ2-2, with 8 bases that match TRBD2. This CDR3 is 16 amino acids long. The trim removed 3 bases at V and 3 bases at J, leaving 6 bases unmatched. Germline V gene lookup returns CDR1 MNHEY and CDR2 SMNVEV (reference sequence). The chain's CDR3 is CASSFTTSGDTGELFF. CDR3 nucleotide sequence: TGTGCCAGCAGTTTCACCACTAGCGGCGACACCGGGGAGCTGTTTTTT.